These 5 T cell receptor beta chains came from one sample sequenced in a study of T cells in Graves' hyperthyroidism and ophthalmopathy. Template material for amplifying TCR beta CDR3 regions consisted of RNA transcripts. The HTBI set primed first-round TCR CDR3 RT-PCR. Each CDR3 protein gets one entry after TCRdb re-called the multiplex PCR reads with MiXCR. Among 480,000 or so distinct CDR3 sequences listed, 35% to 50% were seen once. Material: peripheral blood or thyroid tissue (not recorded which). These receptors originate from an adult woman with Graves' disease, either hyperthyroidism or ophthalmopathy (not recorded which).

This clonotype was seen repeatedly, ten times or more. The CDR3 DNA follows: TGTGCCAGCAGTTCTCACGCGGGAGGGTCAGAGACCCAGTACTTC. This gives the protein CASSSHAGGSETQYF. This sequence joins TRBV12-3 or TRBV12-4 and TRBJ2-5; 9 positions match TRBD2. The CDR3 length is 15 residues. The J segment lost 4 bases and the V segment lost 4 bases, leaving 7 bases of the junction unmatched.

The chain combines TRBV10-3 with TRBJ2-2; the D call may be TRBD1 or TRBD2 (5 bases each). This CDR3 is built from 13 residues. Germline V gene lookup returns CDR1 ENHRY and CDR2 SYGVKD. V dropped 6 bases and J dropped 6 bases, with 11 bases sitting between them. The CDR3 sequence: CAIRRDPAGELFF. CDR3 sequence (DNA): TGTGCCATCAGACGGGACCCGGCCGGGGAGCTGTTTTTT.

The table lists this clonotype with many counts. V and J are TRBV10-1 and TRBJ2-2, with 7 nucleotides matching TRBD1. The germline V gene has CDR1 WNHNN and CDR2 SYGVQD (reference sequence). This CDR3 has 14 amino acids. Germline trimming cut 6 bases from V and 4 bases from J; bases unmatched to any gene: 5. The CDR3 is CASSTRQGTGELFF. DNA for the CDR3: TGCGCCAGCAGCACGAGACAGGGCACCGGGGAGCTGTTTTTT.

This chain connects TRBV15 to TRBJ1-1; 8 bases map to TRBD1. The CDR3 runs to 13 residues. Germline V gives CDR1 LNHNV, CDR2 YYDKDF (reference sequence). CDR3 sequence reads: CANPGTGATEAFF. In DNA, the CDR3 is TGTGCTAACCCTGGGACAGGCGCTACTGAAGCTTTCTTT.

The genes are TRBV2 and TRBJ1-2, with 8 nucleotides matching TRBD1. CDR3 length: 15 amino acids. The junction had 8 bases not matched to a gene; V was cut back by 8 bases and J by 0 bases. The germline gives CDR1 SNHLY, CDR2 FYNNEI. CDR3 region: CASGGDRGTNYGYTF. CDR3 bases: TGTGCCAGCGGGGGAGACAGGGGTACTAACTATGGCTACACCTTC.